The next 26 T cell receptor beta chains were all read from a single sample in a study of cytomegalovirus exposure and HLA in healthy donors. The table came from immunoSEQ multiplex PCR; TCRdb's copy has only in-frame clones and leaves some out. In the table there are approximately 190,000 clones, approximately 84% of which are singletons. Source material: PBMCs. The source is a man younger than 35 in good health and CMV-seropositive.

The rearrangement links TRBV27 to TRBJ2-3; 9 nucleotides align to TRBD1. V dropped 5 bases and J dropped 2; count of bases not matched to a gene: 5. Germline assignment: CDR1 MNHEY and CDR2 SMNVEV (reference sequence). This CDR3 comprises 15 residues. CDR3 in amino acids: CASSPGQGHTDTQYF. The CDR3 DNA reads as TGTGCCAGCAGTCCGGGACAGGGCCACACAGATACGCAGTATTTT.

The rearrangement links TRBV4-1 to TRBJ2-6; 9 positions agree with TRBD1. The CDR3 loop spans 19 amino acids. Per germline, CDR1 MGHRA and CDR2 YSYEKL. V was pared by 0 bases and J by 4 bases, with 10 bases of the junction left unmatched. CDR3 bases: TGCGCCAGCAGCCAAGATGGCCTAGGACAGGGGATAGGGGCCAACGTCCTGACTTTC. It is translated as CASSQDGLGQGIGANVLTF.

This chain links TRBV29-1 with TRBJ2-1; 12 bases agree with TRBD2. Germline-derived CDR1 and CDR2 are SQVTM and ANQGSEA. There are 15 residues in the CDR3. Trimming at V came to 7 bases and at J to 4 bases, leaving 8 bases not matched to a gene. CDR3 sequence: CSANRLAGVYNEQFF. The CDR3 region has the DNA TGCAGCGCCAATCGACTAGCGGGAGTTTACAATGAGCAGTTCTTC.

The V and J genes are TRBV6-5 and TRBJ2-1; 8 bases align to TRBD1. V lost 0 bases and J lost 5; bases outside the gene matches: 3. The CDR3 contains 15 residues. Germline V lookup: CDR1 MNHEY, CDR2 SVGAGI. CDR3 DNA: TGTGCCAGCAGTTACTCGGACAGGGCCGACAATGAGCAGTTCTTC. Its translation is CASSYSDRADNEQFF.

The chain uses TRBV14 and TRBJ1-3; D not certain. CDR3 length: 15 residues. V dropped 0 bases and J dropped 2 bases, with 8 bases sitting between them. Germline CDR1 reads SGHDN; CDR2 reads FVKESK. CDR3 bases: TGTGCCAGCAGCCAAGAGCGGCAAACTGGAAACACCATATATTTT. It yields the protein CASSQERQTGNTIYF. Full variable domain (remainder filled in from reference TRBV14 and TRBJ1-3): EAGVTQFPSHSVIEKGQTVTLRCDPISGHDNLYWYRRVMGKEIKFLLHFVKESKQDESGMPNNRFLAERTGGTYSTLKVQPAELEDSGVYFCASSQERQTGNTIYFGEGSWLTVV.

The chain has TRBV5-1 and TRBJ2-3, with 7 bases identical to TRBD2. The CDR3 length is 14 residues. The V gene's germline CDR1 is SGHRS and CDR2 YFSETQ. V was clipped by 4 bases and J by 3 bases; unmatched bases: 5. The CDR3 is CASSPGLGTDTQYF. The DNA of the CDR3 is TGCGCCAGCAGCCCCGGACTAGGTACAGATACGCAGTATTTT.

This clone occurred once. The J gene is TRBJ2-7, the V gene TRBV7-2; D might be TRBD2 (6 bases). The germline V and J ends were trimmed by 1 base and 4 bases, with 23 bases remaining between them. This CDR3 contains 18 residues. Germline CDR1 SGHTA, CDR2 FQGNSA. The CDR3 protein is CASSLVVASALVGYEQYF. In DNA form, the CDR3 reads TGTGCCAGCAGCTTAGTGGTGGCTAGCGCCCTAGTGGGGTACGAGCAGTACTTC.

A single count supports this clone. The V and J genes are TRBV11-3 and TRBJ2-3; possibly TRBD2 for D (5 bases). This CDR3 is built from 14 residues. The V gene's germline CDR1 is SGHNT and CDR2 YENEEA. Trimming left V 5 bases short and J 3 bases short, with 12 bases between. The DNA of the CDR3 is TGTGCCAGCAGCCCCCGGGGTAGTACAGATACGCAGTATTTT. Translating it yields CASSPRGSTDTQYF.

This chain uses TRBV7-2 with TRBJ1-2; D gene ambiguous. Per the germline V gene, CDR1 is SGHTA and CDR2 is FQGNSA. CDR3 size: 14 residues. V dropped 1 base and J dropped 4 bases, with 10 bases sitting between them. The CDR3 protein is CASSLESGLYGYTF. Written as DNA, the CDR3 is TGTGCCAGCAGCTTAGAGTCTGGACTCTATGGCTACACCTTC. The whole variable domain, filled in from reference TRBV7-2 and TRBJ1-2, reads GAGVSQSPSNKVTEKGKDVELRCDPISGHTALYWYRQSLGQGLEFLIYFQGNSAPDKSGLPSDRFSAERTGGSVSTLTIQRTQQEDSAVYLCASSLESGLYGYTFGSGTRLTVV.

This sequence joins TRBV29-1 and TRBJ2-7; 11 bases align to TRBD1. J gave up 4 bases and V 5 bases, and 4 bases lay outside the gene matches. This CDR3 spans 13 amino acids. Germline V lookup: CDR1 SQVTM, CDR2 ANQGSEA. The DNA for the CDR3 is TGCAGCGTTAAGGACAGGGGGCCATACGAGCAGTACTTC. It is translated as CSVKDRGPYEQYF.

V usage is TRBV18 and J usage is TRBJ2-3, with 7 nucleotides matching TRBD1. CDR1 is KGHSH, CDR2 LQKENI, per germline. Trimming cost V 2 bases and J 4 bases; bases outside gene matches: 15. The CDR3 loop spans 18 amino acids. In nucleotides, the CDR3 is TGTGCCAGCTCACCAGGGCCCCCCGGGACAGTCGGGGCAGATACGCAGTATTTT. Its protein is CASSPGPPGTVGADTQYF.

This sequence joins TRBV6-1 and TRBJ1-1, with a tentative D call TRBD1 (6 bases). The germline CDR1 and CDR2 sequences are MNHNS and SASEGT. The CDR3 runs to 13 residues. V was pared by 4 bases and J by 4 bases, with 10 bases between. CDR3 sequence: CASSGGRATEAFF. The CDR3 DNA reads TGTGCCAGCAGTGGGGGGCGCGCCACTGAAGCTTTCTTT.

The rearrangement links TRBV18 to TRBJ1-1; D not certain. The V gene's germline CDR1 is KGHSH and CDR2 LQKENI. This CDR3 comprises 13 residues. The V gene lost 2 bases and the J gene lost 4 bases, with 8 bases spanning the gap. The CDR3 here is CASSPISVTEAFF. The CDR3, as DNA: TGTGCCAGCTCACCAATCAGTGTCACTGAAGCTTTCTTT.

This clone has only one observation. The chain links TRBV10-3 to TRBJ2-7; TRBD2 matches at 15 bases. V was pared by 11 bases and J by 7 bases, with 9 bases of the junction left unmatched. Germline V gene sequence: CDR1 ENHRY, CDR2 SYGVKD. The CDR3 totals 14 residues. The CDR3 loop reads CASGLAGGPLEQYF. CDR3 nucleotides: TGTGCCTCCGGACTAGCGGGAGGGCCGTTGGAGCAGTACTTC.

The V gene is TRBV5-4, the J gene TRBJ2-2; 9 bases fit TRBD2. V was clipped by 7 bases and J by 6 bases; unmatched bases: 13. Germline CDR1 SGHNT, CDR2 YYREEE (reference sequence). This CDR3 contains 16 residues. The CDR3, as DNA: TGTGCCAGCCGTTATTCCCCGCGGGAGGGCTCCGGGGAGCTGTTTTTT. Its translation is CASRYSPREGSGELFF.

The genes are TRBV29-1 and TRBJ2-1; 14 nucleotides align to TRBD2. Unmatched junction bases numbered 4, after V lost 6 bases and J lost 6 bases. The CDR3 has 14 residues. The germline V gene has CDR1 SQVTM and CDR2 ANQGSEA. The CDR3 DNA is TGCAGCGTCCGGACTAGCGGGAGGCCCAATGAGCAGTTCTTC. This codes for CSVRTSGRPNEQFF.

The rearrangement uses TRBV11-2 and TRBJ1-4; TRBD1 might be the D (6 bases). Germline CDR1 and CDR2: SGHAT and FQNNGV. Between the trimmed V and J ends, which lost 3 bases and 2 bases, there was a span of 13 bases. CDR3 length: 16 amino acids. The CDR3 protein is CASSFGQSGTNEKLFF. The CDR3 region has the DNA TGTGCCAGCAGCTTCGGACAGTCGGGGACTAATGAAAAACTGTTTTTT.

About this clone: It is likely a read error, because the conserved phenylalanine at the end of the CDR3 is missing. The DNA is omitted, as the CDR3 cannot be located on it reliably, and the CDR3 follows TCRdb's listing. The chain joins TRBV7-9 to TRBJ2-3; the D segment call TRBD2 is taken from the table without a DNA check. The germline CDR1 and CDR2 sequences are SEHNR and FQNEAQ (reference sequence). The CDR3 sequence runs 14 residues, both termini included. The CDR3 reads CASSLAKTSGRPTL.

The CDR3 sequence is CASSVSGTSGETQYF. The DNA for the CDR3 is TGTGCCAGCAGCGTCTCCGGGACTAGCGGGGAGACCCAGTACTTC. The rearrangement joins TRBV7-3 to TRBJ2-5; TRBD2 aligns across 12 bases. With 5 bases clipped from V and 5 bases from J, the junction kept 6 bases outside the gene matches. The CDR3 sequence is 15 residues long. The germline V gene encodes CDR1 SGHTA and CDR2 FQGTGA.

V gene TRBV6-1 combines with J gene TRBJ1-4; D is possibly TRBD1 (6 bases). V was clipped by 3 bases and J by 5 bases, with 10 bases between them. CDR3 length equals 14 residues. Germline V gene lookup returns CDR1 MNHNS and CDR2 SASEGT. The CDR3 DNA sequence: TGTGCCAGCAGTGAGGGGGCAGCAAATGAAAAACTGTTTTTT. Its protein is CASSEGAANEKLFF.

The J gene is TRBJ2-1, the V gene TRBV5-6; D is possibly TRBD1 (6 bases). CDR1 SGHDT and CDR2 YYEEEE come from the germline V gene. V gave up 0 bases and J gave up 7 bases, with 14 bases separating them. The CDR3 runs to 15 residues. In nucleotides, the CDR3 is TGTGCCAGCAGCTTGGGGGACACCCCTTGGAATGAGCAGTTCTTC. Amino acids: CASSLGDTPWNEQFF.

This chain uses TRBV28 with TRBJ1-1; TRBD1 matches at 9 bases. Unmatched junction bases numbered 10, after V lost 3 bases and J lost 5 bases. The CDR3 consists of 16 residues. CDR1 MDHEN and CDR2 SYDVKM come from the germline V gene. CDR3 amino acids: CASSFPTGGGRTEAFF. In DNA form, the CDR3 reads TGTGCCAGCAGTTTTCCAACAGGGGGCGGGAGAACTGAAGCTTTCTTT.

The chain carries TRBV30 and TRBJ2-1; 11 bases agree with TRBD2. This CDR3 is 14 amino acids long. CDR1 and CDR2 from the germline V gene are GTSNPN and SVGIG (reference sequence). The ends lost 3 bases at V and 9 bases at J; junction bases unmatched: 7. The CDR3 loop is CAWRWGLAGGEQFF. In DNA form, the CDR3 reads TGTGCCTGGAGATGGGGGCTAGCGGGAGGTGAGCAGTTCTTC.

J is TRBJ2-2 and V is TRBV5-4; D remains unclear. The CDR3 totals 14 residues. The germline V gene has CDR1 SGHNT and CDR2 YYREEE (reference sequence). V was clipped by 4 bases and J by 2 bases, with 9 bases between them. The CDR3 loop is CASSPVQNTGELFF. In DNA form, the CDR3 reads TGTGCCAGCAGCCCGGTTCAAAACACCGGGGAGCTGTTTTTT.

This chain uses TRBV28 with TRBJ2-7; D remains unclear. The CDR3 contains 15 residues. The germline gives CDR1 MDHEN, CDR2 SYDVKM. The ends were cut back, 2 bases at V and 2 bases at J, with 13 bases in the middle. The CDR3 loop reads CASSLGAGLPYEQYF. CDR3 coding DNA: TGTGCCAGCAGTTTAGGTGCTGGGCTTCCCTACGAGCAGTACTTC.

V and J are TRBV9 and TRBJ2-1; D is unclear. Germline CDR1 is SGDLS and CDR2 is YYNGEE. The CDR3 is 15 residues long. Trimming stripped 2 bases from V and 2 bases from J, with 11 bases between. In DNA, the CDR3 is TGTGCCAGCAGCGTCAACTTGGTAACCTACAATGAGCAGTTCTTC. Its protein product is CASSVNLVTYNEQFF.